This T cell receptor (beta chain) was obtained from a study of CD8 T cells in ankylosing spondylitis. Overall study findings and caveats: There was reportedly significant enrichment of clones that were disease-linked in matched ankylosing spondylitis synovial fluid. Clones linked to the disease showed a CD8+ phenotype. They occurred at relatively low frequencies in peripheral blood. A number of the motif variants had already been described in reactive arthritis synovial fluid and blood. Typical of ankylosing spondylitis blood, it appeared, was a TCR beta motif of roughly eight highly homologous variants.

This clonotype has a count of ten or more. As yet, its antigen is unknown. From the 5' RACE reads, TCRdb called clonotypes with MiXCR, one entry per CDR3 protein. The sample holds 35,000 or so distinct CDR3 sequences, 5.5% to 7.5% seen once. The receptor was derived from a male donor with ankylosing spondylitis or in good health (not recorded which). The sample comprised blood, either unsorted or a sorted T cell fraction (not recorded which).

The CDR3 region is CASSPTVNTGELFF. CDR3 bases: TGCGCCAGCAGCCCGACAGTGAACACCGGGGAGCTGTTTTTT. The rearrangement joins TRBV5-1 to TRBJ2-2; the D gene is possibly TRBD1 (5 bases). The germline V gene has CDR1 SGHRS and CDR2 YFSETQ. The CDR3 sequence is 14 residues long. Deletions cut 4 bases from V and 1 base from J, with 8 bases between.